Below, 30 T cell receptor beta chains from the same sample are listed, as sequenced in a study of blood T cells in healthy people across ages. Primers used in a second PCR of roughly 6 to 11 cycles were a sample-barcoded 5' primer and a J-beta primer mix. TCRdb reanalysed the 5' RACE reads using MiXCR and keeps one entry per CDR3 protein. This sample has 540,000 or so distinct CDR3 sequences, with around 50% found just once. What was sequenced was blood. The receptors derive from a man older than 75 in good health.

The J gene is TRBJ1-2, the V gene TRBV18, with D possibly matching TRBD1 (5 bases). Germline V gene data show CDR1 as KGHSH and CDR2 as LQKENI. The CDR3 runs 14 residues. Trimming shortened V by 6 bases and J by 7 bases, and 18 bases separated the two germline ends. CDR3 nucleotide sequence: TGTGCCAGCTCGCCAAACCCGGAGGGGCTTGGCTACACCTTC. It translates to CASSPNPEGLGYTF.

The J gene is TRBJ1-1, the V gene TRBV6-6; 7 bases are shared with TRBD1. Germline CDR1 and CDR2: MNHNY and SVGAGI (reference sequence). V lost 0 bases to trimming and J lost 1 base; unmatched junction nucleotides: 8. This CDR3 comprises 17 residues. The CDR3: CASSYSTGTDSNTEAFF. The CDR3 DNA follows: TGTGCCAGCAGTTACTCGACTGGGACAGATTCGAACACTGAAGCTTTCTTT.

For the CDR3, the DNA is TGCAGCGTTACGGGACAGGAGAATGAAAAACTGTTTTTT. This encodes CSVTGQENEKLFF. This chain joins TRBV29-1 and TRBJ1-4, with TRBD1 matching 8 bases. The V and J ends lost 5 bases and 5 bases, in that order; junction bases with no gene match: 4. Germline V lookup: CDR1 SQVTM, CDR2 ANQGSEA. The CDR3 spans 13 residues. The full variable domain, rest sourced from reference TRBV29-1 and TRBJ1-4, is SAVISQKPSRDICQRGTSLTIQCQVDSQVTMMFWYRQQPGQSLTLIATANQGSEATYESGFVIDKFPISRPNLTFSTLTVSNMSPEDSSIYLCSVTGQENEKLFFGSGTQLSVL.

This clonotype showed up just a few times. The chain links TRBV7-6 to TRBJ1-1; no definite D call. This CDR3 spans 13 amino acids. CDR1 and CDR2 (germline): SGHVS, FNYEAQ. Trimming cost V 0 bases and J 7 bases, with 9 bases left between them. CDR3 DNA: TGTGCCAGCAGCTTAGCGGTCGGGTTTGAAGCTTTCTTT. Its translation is CASSLAVGFEAFF. The whole variable domain, filled in from reference TRBV7-6 and TRBJ1-1, reads GAGVSQSPRYKVTKRGQDVALRCDPISGHVSLYWYRQALGQGPEFLTYFNYEAQQDKSGLPNDRFSAERPEGSISTLTIQRTEQRDSAMYRCASSLAVGFEAFFGQGTRLTVV.

Note on this clonotype: A single base separates this from a much larger clone, so it may be a read error. The chain joins TRBV28 to TRBJ2-1; weak D call: TRBD1 (5 bases). CDR1 is MDHEN, CDR2 SYDVKM, per germline. The V and J ends lost 6 bases and 13 bases respectively, with 22 bases between them. This CDR3 region has 14 residues. In DNA form, the CDR3 reads TGTGCCAGCAGCCGATCAGGGTTGGAAGAGACCCAGTTCTTC. The encoded protein is CASSRSGLEETQFF. The full variable domain, in which reference TRBV28 and TRBJ2-1 provide the parts outside the CDR3, is DVKVTQSSRYLVKRTGEKVFLECVQDMDHENMFWYRQDPGLGLRLIYFSYDVKMKEKGDIPEGYSVSREKKERFSLILESASTNQTSMYLCASSRSGLEETQFFGPGTRLTVL.

The J gene is TRBJ2-1, the V gene TRBV7-6, with 7 bases aligning to TRBD1. TRBJ2-7 explains the end of the DNA better; the J call may be wrong. There are 16 residues in the CDR3. The V gene's germline CDR1 is SGHVS and CDR2 FNYEAQ. This CDR3 reads CASSQPQGSSYNEQYF. DNA of the CDR3: TGTGCCAGCAGCCAGCCACAGGGGAGCTCCTACAATGAGCAGTACTTC.

This clonotype showed up just once. A much larger clonotype is one base distant, so this may be a read error. J is TRBJ2-5 and V is TRBV6-6, with 7 bases matching TRBD1. Trimming at V came to 8 bases and at J to 11 bases, leaving 11 bases not matched to a gene. This CDR3 is built from 12 residues. Germline loops: CDR1 MNHNY, CDR2 SVGAGI (reference sequence). The CDR3 reads CASSGQAREQYF. For the CDR3, the DNA is TGTGCCAGCTCTGGACAGGCGAGAGAGCAGTACTTC.

The V and J genes are TRBV20-1 and TRBJ2-3; no clear D gene. Germline lookup yields CDR1 DFQATT and CDR2 SNEGSKA (reference sequence). The V end was cut by 4 bases, the J end by 0 bases, with 14 bases between. The CDR3 consists of 15 residues. CDR3 sequence reads: CSATSSARSTDTQYF. CDR3 DNA sequence: TGCAGTGCTACTTCGTCTGCGCGAAGCACAGATACGCAGTATTTT.

This clonotype occurred many times. The J gene is TRBJ1-4, the V gene TRBV27, with D perhaps matching TRBD1 (6 bases). The CDR3 spans 14 residues. The V gene lost 3 bases and the J gene lost 8 bases, with 13 bases spanning the gap. From germline, CDR1 is MNHEY and CDR2 SMNVEV (reference sequence). The CDR3 coding sequence is TGTGCCAGCAGTTTGTCGCTCAGGGGAGAAAAACTGTTTTTT. As protein: CASSLSLRGEKLFF.

The chain carries TRBV10-3 and TRBJ2-3; D gene ambiguous. Trimming left V 10 bases short and J 5 bases short, with 16 bases between. Germline lookup yields CDR1 ENHRY and CDR2 SYGVKD. The CDR3 runs to 13 residues. The CDR3, as DNA: TGTGCCACCCTGCCCACAGAGGAAGATACGCAGTATTTT. Translation gives CATLPTEEDTQYF.

This chain links TRBV6-1 with TRBJ2-7, with D maybe TRBD2 (6 bases). Germline V gene lookup returns CDR1 MNHNS and CDR2 SASEGT. This CDR3 comprises 16 residues. V was clipped by 0 bases and J by 0 bases, with 12 bases between them. As DNA, the CDR3 is TGTGCCAGCAGTGAAGCGCGTAGCGGCCACTCCTACGAGCAGTACTTC. Residues: CASSEARSGHSYEQYF.

There are a few counts of this clonotype. This rearrangement joins TRBV7-2 to TRBJ2-5; D is possibly TRBD1 (6 bases). This CDR3 region has 15 residues. CDR1 and CDR2 from the germline V gene are SGHTA and FQGNSA. The ends were cut back, 3 bases at V and 2 bases at J, with 13 bases in the middle. Here the CDR3 reads CASSLPLGAQETQYF. In DNA, the CDR3 is TGTGCCAGCAGCTTGCCGCTGGGGGCTCAAGAGACCCAGTACTTC.

Ten or more counts support this clonotype. The J gene is TRBJ2-1, the V gene TRBV9; D gene ambiguous. Trimming shortened V by 4 bases and J by 7 bases, and 12 bases separated the two germline ends. Looked up from germline, CDR1 is SGDLS and CDR2 is YYNGEE. CDR3 length: 13 amino acids. The CDR3 sequence is CASSPDGVNEQFF. The CDR3 DNA follows: TGTGCCAGCAGCCCTGATGGGGTAAATGAGCAGTTCTTC. Variable domain in full (rest from reference TRBV9 and TRBJ2-1): DSGVTQTPKHLITATGQRVTLRCSPRSGDLSVYWYQQSLDQGLQFLIQYYNGEERAKGNILERFSAQQFPDLHSELNLSSLELGDSALYFCASSPDGVNEQFFGPGTRLTVL.

This chain links TRBV6-5 with TRBJ2-3; D is uncertain. Trimming removed 2 bases at V and 2 bases at J, with 11 bases between. The CDR3 loop spans 15 amino acids. Per the germline V gene, CDR1 is MNHEY and CDR2 is SVGAGI. The CDR3, as DNA: TGTGCCAGCAGTTACGGGCGAGCCCTCACAGATACGCAGTATTTT. This gives the protein CASSYGRALTDTQYF.

By sample fraction, this clonotype is medium-sized. The chain is built from TRBV12-3 or TRBV12-4 and TRBJ2-1; 10 bases map to TRBD2. After removal of 6 bases from V and 2 bases from J, the junction contained 4 bases not matched to a gene. The CDR3 runs 15 residues. Written as DNA, the CDR3 is TGTGCCAGCAGCTATAGCGGGAGGCCCTACAATGAGCAGTTCTTC. This translates into CASSYSGRPYNEQFF.

The chain employs TRBV4-3 and TRBJ2-1; possibly TRBD1 or TRBD2 for D (6 bases each). Germline assignment: CDR1 LGHNA and CDR2 YSLEER. This CDR3 region has 17 residues. Trimming took 4 bases from V and 0 from J, leaving 16 bases between them. CDR3 nucleotides: TGCGCCAGCAGCCGAAGACGGGGGCCATACTCCTACAATGAGCAGTTCTTC. It yields the protein CASSRRRGPYSYNEQFF.

This clonotype has a handful of counts. V and J are TRBV7-2 and TRBJ2-1; 9 bases map to TRBD2. In germline, CDR1 is SGHTA, CDR2 FQGNSA. CDR3 length: 14 amino acids. Germline trimming cut 3 bases from V and 8 bases from J; bases unmatched to any gene: 5. The CDR3 DNA sequence: TGTGCCAGCAGCTTGGCGGGAGGGCCAGATGAGCAGTTCTTC. It specifies CASSLAGGPDEQFF. Full variable domain (missing parts from reference TRBV7-2 and TRBJ2-1): GAGVSQSPSNKVTEKGKDVELRCDPISGHTALYWYRQSLGQGLEFLIYFQGNSAPDKSGLPSDRFSAERTGGSVSTLTIQRTQQEDSAVYLCASSLAGGPDEQFFGPGTRLTVL.

This clonotype was counted ten times or more. This chain uses TRBV6-6 with TRBJ2-7, with 7 bases identical to TRBD1. J was trimmed by 3 bases and V by 7 bases; bases with no gene match: 6. This CDR3 has 13 amino acids. Germline V CDR1 and CDR2: MNHNY, SVGAGI (reference sequence). This chain's CDR3 is CASTGTALYEQYF. CDR3 DNA sequence: TGTGCCAGCACCGGGACAGCCCTCTACGAGCAGTACTTC.

V is TRBV9 and J is TRBJ1-2; no clear D gene. Trimming shortened V by 0 bases and J by 4 bases, and 7 bases separated the two germline ends. Germline V lookup: CDR1 SGDLS, CDR2 YYNGEE. CDR3 length: 13 amino acids. The CDR3 spells CASSVDSVYGYTF. Here the CDR3 DNA reads TGTGCCAGCAGCGTAGATTCAGTCTATGGCTACACCTTC.

In its sample, this clonotype was seen once. V usage is TRBV30 and J usage is TRBJ2-7; D tentatively reads TRBD1 or TRBD2 (5 bases each). Trimming stripped 0 bases from V and 3 bases from J, with 9 bases between. This CDR3 has 13 residues. Germline assignment: CDR1 GTSNPN and CDR2 SVGIG (reference sequence). The CDR3 region has the DNA TGTGCCTGGAGTGTAGGGACCTTCTACGAGCAGTACTTC. Its translation is CAWSVGTFYEQYF.

The chain carries TRBV19 and TRBJ2-2; 8 bases match TRBD1. The J segment lost 4 bases and the V segment lost 9 bases, leaving 7 bases of the junction unmatched. The CDR3 is 14 residues long. Germline values: CDR1 LNHDA, CDR2 SQIVND (reference sequence). CDR3 protein: CASRQGSGTGELFF. The CDR3 nucleotides are TGTGCCAGCCGACAGGGGTCGGGCACCGGGGAGCTGTTTTTT.

There are a few counts of this clonotype. The V and J genes are TRBV14 and TRBJ1-5; D gene unclear. Germline values: CDR1 SGHDN, CDR2 FVKESK. The CDR3 has 13 amino acids. Trimming stripped 2 bases from V and 9 bases from J, with 11 bases between. The CDR3 region is CASSQRQEWPQHF. For the CDR3, the DNA is TGTGCCAGCAGCCAAAGGCAAGAATGGCCCCAGCATTTT.

The chain has TRBV27 and TRBJ1-4; D is unresolved. This CDR3 spans 13 amino acids. V was shortened by 4 bases and J by 0 bases, with 3 bases between the two germline ends. Germline V gene lookup returns CDR1 MNHEY and CDR2 SMNVEV (reference sequence). The CDR3 here is CASSSPTNEKLFF. For the CDR3, the DNA is TGTGCCAGCAGTTCTCCAACTAATGAAAAACTGTTTTTT.

This clonotype was counted only a few times. This chain uses TRBV7-8 with TRBJ2-3, with D tentatively TRBD1 (6 bases). The CDR3 extends over 16 amino acids. The V end was cut by 5 bases, the J end by 3 bases, with 18 bases between. Looked up from germline, CDR1 is SGHVS and CDR2 is FQNEAQ. DNA for the CDR3: TGTGCCAGCAGCCTAGACTCGACAGGAATTACAGATACGCAGTATTTT. Translating gives CASSLDSTGITDTQYF.

V usage is TRBV6-2 or TRBV6-3 and J usage is TRBJ2-7, with a tentative D call TRBD2 (6 bases). V was clipped by 5 bases and J by 8 bases, with 19 bases between them. The germline gives CDR1 MNHEY, CDR2 SVGEGT. The CDR3 is 14 residues long. CDR3 in amino acids: CASSNPGVAEKQYF. CDR3 DNA: TGTGCCAGCAGTAACCCCGGGGTAGCGGAGAAGCAGTACTTC.

The genes are TRBV3-1 and TRBJ2-5, with a weak D call TRBD2 (5 bases). The V end lost 2 bases, the J end lost 1 base, and 8 bases lay between the germline ends. This CDR3 spans 14 amino acids. CDR1 is LGHDT, CDR2 YNNKEL, per germline (reference sequence). CDR3 sequence: CASSQFLAQETQYF. Written as DNA, the CDR3 is TGTGCCAGCAGCCAATTCCTAGCCCAAGAGACCCAGTACTTC.

V usage is TRBV7-2 and J usage is TRBJ2-3; D is undetermined. Germline CDR1 reads SGHTA; CDR2 reads FQGNSA. Trimming stripped 6 bases from V and 5 bases from J, with 12 bases between. CDR3 size: 13 residues. Here the CDR3 reads CASSQLTGDTQYF. CDR3 DNA sequence: TGTGCCAGCAGTCAATTGACGGGAGATACGCAGTATTTT.

This chain connects TRBV20-1 to TRBJ2-5; tentatively, D is TRBD2 (6 bases). With the DNA end fitting TRBJ2-1 better, the J assignment may be wrong. CDR3 size: 15 residues. Per the germline V gene, CDR1 is DFQATT and CDR2 is SNEGSKA (reference sequence). CDR3 DNA: TGCAGTGCTAGAGATACGGGACTGACCCAAGAGACCCAGTTCTTC. Translating it yields CSARDTGLTQETQFF.

As regards this clonotype: Given a much more abundant clone one base away, this may be a read error. The chain combines TRBV6-6 with TRBJ2-4, with 8 bases fitting TRBD2. The germline gives CDR1 MNHNY, CDR2 SVGAGI (reference sequence). Trimming took 6 bases from V and 13 from J; bases not matched to a gene: 11. The CDR3 extends over 13 amino acids. The DNA for the CDR3 is TGTGCCAGCAGAGGACTAGCTTTGAACAAGCAGTACTTC. Translated: CASRGLALNKQYF.

The rearrangement joins TRBV7-8 to TRBJ2-5; 7 bases line up with TRBD2. The V gene's germline CDR1 is SGHVS and CDR2 FQNEAQ. This CDR3 contains 15 residues. Trimming at V came to 5 bases and at J to 5 bases, leaving 11 bases not matched to a gene. The CDR3 spells CASSPLSGRGETQYF. In nucleotides, the CDR3 is TGTGCCAGCAGCCCCCTAAGTGGGAGGGGTGAGACCCAGTACTTC.